A selection of T cell receptor beta chains follows, all from one sample in a study of low-dose radiotherapy and immunotherapy resistance in tumors. Using its own MiXCR run on the reads, TCRdb lists one record per CDR3 protein. Of 65,000 to 100,000 distinct CDR3 sequences in the sample, 15% to 20% were seen once. Sequenced here: PBMCs, sampled before treatment. Every receptor here comes from a male donor with prostate cancer. Each CDR3 is given with its conserved first and last residue. The D gene is left open where the match is weak. Where a row states a size, it is once, few, many or the class of an expanded clone; other rows omit it.

D	V	J	size	CDR3	DNA
.	TRBV12-3/TRBV12-4	TRBJ2-7	many	CASSLGEYQQYF	TGTGCCAGCAGTTTAGGGGAATATCAGCAGTACTTC
.	TRBV12-3/TRBV12-4	TRBJ1-2	many	CASSPGSIPYGYTF	TGTGCCAGCAGTCCCGGCTCCATACCCTATGGCTACACCTTC
TRBD1	TRBV6-6	TRBJ2-1	many	CASSPHGQGAVDEQFF	TGTGCCAGCAGCCCCCATGGACAGGGGGCGGTGGATGAGCAGTTCTTC
.	TRBV14	TRBJ1-4	.	CASSFRTGATNEKLFF	TGTGCCAGCAGCTTTCGGACTGGAGCAACTAATGAAAAACTGTTTTTT
TRBD2	TRBV6-2/TRBV6-3	TRBJ2-7	few	CASSYGTSGAFSYEQYF	TGTGCCAGCAGTTACGGGACTAGCGGGGCCTTCTCCTACGAGCAGTACTTC
.	TRBV7-9	TRBJ2-3	few	CASSPHPGGPGADTQYF	TGTGCCAGCAGCCCCCACCCCGGGGGCCCGGGGGCAGATACGCAGTATTTT
.	TRBV14	TRBJ1-1	.	CASSQGAGANTEAFF	TGTGCCAGCAGCCAAGGGGCAGGGGCAAACACTGAAGCTTTCTTT
.	TRBV6-1	TRBJ1-5	few	CASSDGTLQNQPQHF	TGTGCCAGCAGTGACGGGACTTTACAGAATCAGCCCCAGCATTTT
TRBD1	TRBV5-1	TRBJ1-1	.	CASSLAGQGYAEAFF	TGCGCCAGCAGCTTGGCGGGACAGGGGTACGCTGAAGCTTTCTTT
TRBD2	TRBV3-1	TRBJ2-3	many	CASSQMAGGADTQYF	TGTGCCAGCAGCCAAATGGCGGGGGGCGCAGATACGCAGTATTTT
.	TRBV29-1	TRBJ1-2	many	CSVDDRANYGYTF	TGCAGCGTCGACGACCGAGCTAACTATGGCTACACCTTC
.	TRBV12-3/TRBV12-4	TRBJ1-1	few	CASTGLGLSEAFF	TGTGCCAGCACCGGGCTTGGACTTTCTGAAGCTTTCTTT
.	TRBV28	TRBJ2-5	many	CASSLFRGGQETQYF	TGTGCCAGCAGTTTATTCAGGGGAGGTCAAGAGACCCAGTACTTC
.	TRBV7-9	TRBJ2-7	many	CASSPPFGEQYF	TGTGCCAGCAGCCCCCCATTTGGGGAGCAGTACTTC
.	TRBV7-3	TRBJ2-1	many	CASSLGVANNEQFF	TGTGCCAGCAGCTTAGGGGTAGCAAACAATGAGCAGTTCTTC
.	TRBV5-1	TRBJ2-1	many	CASSLVGGQSYNEQFF	TGCGCCAGCAGCTTGGTAGGGGGACAAAGCTACAATGAGCAGTTCTTC
.	TRBV14	TRBJ1-1	many	CASSQDRPPGRNTEAFF	TGTGCCAGCAGCCAAGATAGGCCGCCAGGGAGAAACACTGAAGCTTTCTTT
TRBD1	TRBV4-2	TRBJ1-2	.	CASSQGLQGAWGYTF	TGTGCCAGCAGCCAAGGACTACAGGGGGCCTGGGGCTACACCTTC
.	TRBV23-1	TRBJ2-5	many	CASSQSFGQPEETQYF	TGCGCCAGCAGTCAATCATTCGGGCAGCCTGAAGAGACCCAGTACTTC
.	TRBV6-5	TRBJ2-7	.	CASYFVGGSYEQYF	TGTGCCAGCTACTTTGTGGGTGGTTCCTACGAGCAGTACTTC
TRBD1	TRBV14	TRBJ1-2	many	CASSQGRQGNGYTF	TGTGCCAGCAGCCAAGGGCGACAGGGTAATGGCTACACCTTC
.	TRBV20-1	TRBJ2-7	many	CSARGRDGYEQYF	TGCAGTGCTAGAGGTAGGGACGGCTACGAGCAGTACTTC
.	TRBV12-3/TRBV12-4	TRBJ1-5	many	CASSQGYDQPQHF	TGTGCCAGCAGTCAGGGATACGATCAGCCCCAGCATTTT
.	TRBV12-3/TRBV12-4	TRBJ2-3	.	CASSRGGVSTDTQYF	TGTGCCAGCAGTCGTGGCGGGGTGAGCACAGATACGCAGTATTTT
.	TRBV27	TRBJ1-6	many	CASSFSVDTSSYNSPLHF	TGTGCCAGCAGTTTTTCGGTAGACACGAGCTCCTATAATTCACCCCTCCACTTT
.	TRBV6-6	TRBJ1-4	many	CASSWGSEKLFF	TGTGCCAGCAGTTGGGGAAGTGAAAAACTGTTTTTT
TRBD1	TRBV29-1	TRBJ1-2	.	CSVKSTGAPYGYTF	TGCAGCGTGAAAAGTACAGGGGCCCCTTATGGCTACACCTTC
TRBD1	TRBV28	TRBJ1-2	.	CASSFLAGQRGYGYTF	TGTGCCAGCAGTTTCCTTGCGGGACAGAGGGGCTATGGCTACACCTTC
.	TRBV18	TRBJ2-7	many	CASASRLESSYEQYF	TGTGCCAGCGCATCACGGCTCGAAAGCTCCTACGAGCAGTACTTC